This T cell receptor beta chain derives from a study of OX40 agonist ivuxolimab in advanced cancers. Trimming pared 3 bases from V and 5 bases from J, leaving 2 bases between. Germline CDR1 reads SGHNT; CDR2 reads YENEEA. The CDR3 runs 11 residues. Data came from immunoSEQ multiplex PCR; TCRdb stores just in-frame clones and leaves some out. Found here are more than 45,000 clones, roughly 86% of them singletons; the top ten hold over 2%. In its sample, this clone was seen a few times. The material sequenced was CD4+ or CD8+ T cells sorted from blood, taken in a trial of the OX40 agonist ivuxolimab. The TCR was taken from an adult with an advanced solid tumor such as melanoma, head and neck, liver or kidney cancer. The rearrangement joins TRBV11-3 to TRBJ2-1; D is undetermined. Written as DNA, the CDR3 is TGTGCCAGCAGCTTCGACAATGAGCAGTTCTTC. Translating it yields CASSFDNEQFF.